This T cell receptor beta chain is from a study of siplizumab effects on memory and regulatory T cells. Findings and caveats of the study: Unstimulated subsets were the mapping target of only a minor fraction of alloreactive clones. The naive T cell population seemed more diverse than memory cells and seemed a major contributor to the alloresponse.

Per sample, the assay covered 90,000 to 100,000 TCR templates. Data came from immunoSEQ multiplex PCR; TCRdb stores just in-frame clones and leaves some out. This sample has some 87,000 clones, with 75% to 90% found just once. Regarding this clone: Antigen unknown.

This CDR3 is 15 amino acids long. With V trimmed by 4 bases and J by 3 bases, 4 bases remained unmatched. Per the germline V gene, CDR1 is MNHNS and CDR2 is SASEGT. The sequencing sample was made of CD4+ T cells sorted from blood. The clonotype comes from a human donor in good health. The chain uses TRBV6-1 and TRBJ2-5, with 11 nucleotides matching TRBD2. DNA for the CDR3: TGTGCCAGCAGTGTCCAACTAGCGGGAGAAGAGACCCAGTACTTC. It translates to CASSVQLAGEETQYF.